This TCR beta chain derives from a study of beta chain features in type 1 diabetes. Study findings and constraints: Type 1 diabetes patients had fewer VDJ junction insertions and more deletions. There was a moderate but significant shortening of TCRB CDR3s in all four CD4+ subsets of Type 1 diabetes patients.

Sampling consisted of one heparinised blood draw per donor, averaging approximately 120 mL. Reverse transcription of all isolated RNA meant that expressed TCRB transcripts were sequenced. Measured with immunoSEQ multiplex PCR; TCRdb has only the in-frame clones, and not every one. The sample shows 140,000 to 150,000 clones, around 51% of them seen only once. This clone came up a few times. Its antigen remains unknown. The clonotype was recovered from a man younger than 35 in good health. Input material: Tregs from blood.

The CDR3 coding sequence is TGTGCCAGCAGCTCCCAGCTCGGACAGGCTTTTGGAGAGACCCAGTACTTC. Its translation: CASSSQLGQAFGETQYF. The chain recombines TRBV7-6 with TRBJ2-5; 7 positions match TRBD1. The CDR3 length is 17 residues. Per the germline V gene, CDR1 is SGHVS and CDR2 is FNYEAQ. V gave up 4 bases and J gave up 4 bases; unmatched junction bases: 15.